This paragraph reports one T cell receptor beta chain. Other DNA sequences from this sample encode an identical CDR3 as well. This entry is derived from a study of beta chain features in type 1 diabetes. Every bit of the isolated RNA underwent reverse transcription, so sequencing read expressed TCRB transcripts. Clones were read by immunoSEQ multiplex PCR, and TCRdb kept only the in-frame ones, dropping some. There are 850,000 to 900,000 clones in the sample; roughly 16% occur only once, and 0.02% to 0.03% lies in the top ten. Trimming took off 4 bases at V and 2 bases at J, with 8 bases between the two ends. The CDR3 sequence is 13 residues long. From germline, CDR1 is SGHDN and CDR2 FVKESK.

The chain couples TRBV14 to TRBJ1-1, with D uncertain. Material for sequencing was naive CD4+ T cells from blood. The sequence was collected from a woman between 18 and 29 years old in good health. Here the CDR3 reads CASSPGPNTEAFF. For the CDR3, the DNA is TGTGCCAGCAGCCCAGGACCTAACACTGAAGCTTTCTTT.